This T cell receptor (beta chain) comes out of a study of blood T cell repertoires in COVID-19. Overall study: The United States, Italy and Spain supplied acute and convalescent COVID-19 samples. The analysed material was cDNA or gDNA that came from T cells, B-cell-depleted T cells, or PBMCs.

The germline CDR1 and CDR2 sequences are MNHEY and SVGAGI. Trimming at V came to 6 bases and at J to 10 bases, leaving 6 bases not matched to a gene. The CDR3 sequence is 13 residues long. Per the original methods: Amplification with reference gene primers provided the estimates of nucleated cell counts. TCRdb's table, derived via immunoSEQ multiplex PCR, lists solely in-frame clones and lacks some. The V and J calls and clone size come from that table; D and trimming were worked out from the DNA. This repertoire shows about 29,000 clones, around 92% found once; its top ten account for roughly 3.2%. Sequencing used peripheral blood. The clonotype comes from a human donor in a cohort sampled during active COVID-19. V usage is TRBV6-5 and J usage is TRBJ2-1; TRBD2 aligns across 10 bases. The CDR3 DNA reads TGTGCCAGCAGCCCCGGACTAGCGGACGAGCAGTTCTTC. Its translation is CASSPGLADEQFF.